The clone carrying this TCR beta chain was picked up many times. This sample is drawn from a study of glioma-infiltrating T cells. TCR alpha and beta CDR3 regions were amplified from RNA using iRepertoire nested multiplex PCR. For one-step reverse transcription and amplification, 100-400 ng of tissue mRNA or PBMC total RNA was used. TCRdb itself ran the multiplex PCR reads through MiXCR, one entry per CDR3 protein. The sample includes around 190,000 distinct CDR3 sequences, approximately 30% of them seen just once. The CDR3 runs 12 residues. V gave up 6 bases and J gave up 7 bases, with 9 bases separating them. Germline CDR1 and CDR2: MNHEY and SVGEGT.

V usage is TRBV6-2 or TRBV6-3 and J usage is TRBJ2-2; tentatively, D is TRBD2 (6 bases). This TCR was sampled from a human donor with low-grade glioma or glioblastoma, undergoing nonglioma brain surgery, or in good health (not recorded which). Source material: glioma tissue, nonneoplastic brain tissue, or PBMCs (not recorded which). CDR3 in DNA: TGTGCCAGCAGGAAGACTAGCGGGGAGCTGTTTTTT. Translation gives CASRKTSGELFF.